These T cell receptor beta chains were read from a single sample in a study of CD8 T cells in Susac syndrome. Via MiXCR, TCRdb re-called the immunoSEQ multiplex PCR reads, giving one row per CDR3 protein. The sample has fewer than 300,000 distinct CDR3 sequences; about 88% are singletons. Sequencing was performed on CD8+ T cells from PBMCs. Receptor source: a human donor with multiple sclerosis. CDR3s leave out the opening cysteine and the closing phenylalanine or tryptophan.

>TRBJ2-1|TRBV28
ASNRLNIAGPGEQF
>TRBJ2-5|TRBV25-1
ASSESGRGETQY
>TRBJ2-5|TRBV6-1
ASSGTGTRREETQY
>TRBJ1-1|TRBV28
ASKDRGNTEAF
>TRBJ2-5|TRBV28
ASSFSSGSGETQY
>TRBJ1-2|TRBV29-1
SVEDRRQEPSNYGYT
>TRBJ2-5|TRBV12-5
ASGLGTLVETQY
>TRBJ1-1|TRBV20-1
SASSTRDPPGAF
>TRBJ1-2|TRBV9
ASSPGGSLVNYGYT
>TRBJ2-1|TRBV2
ASSRGLYNEQF
>TRBJ2-1|TRBV10-3
AISTDRGYEQF
>TRBJ2-3|TRBV7-9
ASSLIDRGVDTQY
>TRBJ1-1|TRBV29-1
SVAGGEIAEAF
>TRBJ2-3|TRBV14
ASSRGDRPYTDTQY
>TRBJ2-1|TRBV6-6
ASSKTSGRMNEQF
>TRBJ2-6|TRBV5-1
ATRGSSSGANVLT
>TRBJ1-4|TRBV30
AWTDGSEKLF
>TRBJ2-7|TRBV5-6
ASRPTGTYEQY
>TRBJ2-7|TRBV27
ASSPTGTGVYEQY
>TRBJ2-2|TRBV28
ASSTNLEREGTGELF
>TRBJ2-7|TRBV5-6
ASSLEARYEQY
>TRBJ1-5|TRBV12-5
ASGSSSGPGQPQH
>TRBJ2-2|TRBV7-9
APVFVSGELF
>TRBJ2-2|TRBV12-5
ASQSEDTGELF
>TRBJ1-1|TRBV6-1
ASSSRSMNTEAF
>TRBJ1-2|TRBV29-1
SVGGTADYGYT
>TRBJ1-5|TRBV27
ASSLEGQCNNQPQH
>TRBJ2-4|TRBV20-1
SVAKNIQY
>TRBJ2-7|TRBV11-1
ASSPPGSGGRNEQY
>TRBJ2-3|TRBV27
ASKGFQGAPDTQY
>TRBJ2-6|TRBV11-2
ASSLVKGQGIQSSGANVLT
>TRBJ2-1|TRBV5-5
ASSPSSPLYDEQF